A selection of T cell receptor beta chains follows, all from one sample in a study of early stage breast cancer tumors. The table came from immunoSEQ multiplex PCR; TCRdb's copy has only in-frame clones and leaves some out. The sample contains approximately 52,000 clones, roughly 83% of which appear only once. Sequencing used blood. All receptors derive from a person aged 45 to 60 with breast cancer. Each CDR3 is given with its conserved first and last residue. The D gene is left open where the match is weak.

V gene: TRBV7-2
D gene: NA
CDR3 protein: CASSLDGWNTEAFF

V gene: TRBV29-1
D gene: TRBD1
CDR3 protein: CSVKLRDRPKETQYF

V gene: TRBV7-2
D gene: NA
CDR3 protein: CASSPPTGAGGEKLFF

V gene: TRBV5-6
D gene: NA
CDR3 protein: CASRMNGSPLNYGYTF

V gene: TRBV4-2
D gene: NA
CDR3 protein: CASSPRKKEQYF

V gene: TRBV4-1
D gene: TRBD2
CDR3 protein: CASSQDTAGGAYNEQFF

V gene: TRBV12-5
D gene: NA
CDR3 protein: CASGPRGATDTQYF

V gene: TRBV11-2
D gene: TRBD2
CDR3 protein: CASRLGLAGSLEQFF

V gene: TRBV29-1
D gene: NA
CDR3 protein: CSVEGGNYNEQFF

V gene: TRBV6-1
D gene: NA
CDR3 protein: CASRDTYSNQPQHF

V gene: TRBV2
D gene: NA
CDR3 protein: CASGGTATNEKLFF